Following are 22 T cell receptor beta chains from one sample sequenced in a study of regulatory T cells in long-lasting Graves disease (dated by TCRdb to about 2021). The time point label of this sample denotes: persistent/refractory GD, antithyroid drugs over 5 years with positive TRAb. RNA was extracted from PBMCs in TRIzol for both TCR sequencing and RNA sequencing. The method behind the library was multiplex PCR. Instrument on record: Illumina HiSeq 4000. To build TCR beta libraries, CDR3 regions were amplified by Arm-PCR using iRepertoire HTBI primers. Clones were called with MiXCR by TCRdb after fastp trimmed the public reads at Q25, and only in-frame beta chains were retained. Every distinct CDR3 protein forms one entry, paired with its most common genes and DNA. For this sample there are under 450,000 distinct CDR3 sequences; around 22% appear just once. 26% of the sample lies in the top ten.

This specimen was peripheral blood mononuclear cells (PBMCs), taken when the disease was refractory, from a patient treated with antithyroid drugs. The origin of the receptors is a female donor with Graves disease.

The chain recombines TRBV20-1 with TRBJ1-4; 9 nucleotides agree with TRBD1. The CDR3 totals 15 residues. J gave up 8 bases and V 0 bases, and 7 bases lay outside the gene matches. Germline CDR1 is DFQATT and CDR2 is SNEGSKA (reference sequence). CDR3 protein: CSARDPGTGYEKLFF. As DNA, the CDR3 is TGCAGTGCTAGAGATCCCGGGACAGGGTACGAAAAACTGTTTTTT.

This clonotype came up a few times. V usage is TRBV5-1 and J usage is TRBJ1-1, with TRBD1 identical over 7 bases. The CDR3 extends over 13 amino acids. Germline V gene lookup returns CDR1 SGHRS and CDR2 YFSETQ. Trimming removed 4 bases from V and 7 bases from J; junction bases left unmatched: 7. In DNA form, the CDR3 reads TGCGCCAGCAGCCCGACAGGGACGGGTGAAGCTTTCTTT. It yields the protein CASSPTGTGEAFF.

This clonotype was seen repeatedly, ten times or more. J is TRBJ2-7 and V is TRBV7-2; tentatively, D is TRBD2 (5 bases). The germline CDR1 and CDR2 sequences are SGHTA and FQGNSA. CDR3 length: 17 amino acids. V gave up 3 bases and J gave up 6 bases, with 24 bases separating them. This chain's CDR3 is CASSFGVGGPESGEQYF. DNA of the CDR3: TGTGCCAGCAGCTTTGGGGTGGGCGGGCCCGAGTCAGGCGAGCAGTACTTC.

A word on this clonotype: Being one base from a much bigger clone, this may be a read error. The chain combines TRBV2 with TRBJ1-2; D gene uncertain. Germline CDR1 reads SNHLY; CDR2 reads FYNNEI. This CDR3 spans 11 amino acids. CDR3 amino acids: CASRADYGHTF. Here the CDR3 DNA reads TGTGCCAGCAGGGCGGACTATGGCCACACCTTC. The entire variable domain, with the rest obtained from reference TRBV2 and TRBJ1-2, is as follows: EPEVTQTPSHQVTQMGQEVILRCVPISNHLYFYWYRQILGQKVEFLVSFYNNEISEKSEIFDDQFSVERPDGSNFTLKIRSTKLEDSAMYFCASRADYGHTFGSGTRLTVV.

CDR3 DNA sequence: TGCAGTGCTAGCACAGGGAGTAACTATGGCTACACCTTC. Its translation: CSASTGSNYGYTF. The chain links TRBV20-1 to TRBJ1-2; a possible D gene is TRBD1 (6 bases). Germline CDR1 and CDR2: DFQATT and SNEGSKA (reference sequence). V lost 3 bases and J lost 1, with 9 bases in between. The CDR3 runs 13 residues.

This chain connects TRBV7-2 to TRBJ1-5, with D unresolved. CDR1 and CDR2 from the germline V gene are SGHTA and FQGNSA. Trimming removed 3 bases from V and 7 bases from J, with 10 bases in between. The CDR3 totals 13 residues. The CDR3 loop is CASSLSGMQPQHF. In nucleotides, the CDR3 is TGTGCCAGCAGCTTGAGTGGAATGCAGCCCCAGCATTTT.

Ten or more counts support this clonotype. The V gene is TRBV20-1, the J gene TRBJ2-5, with D unresolved. The V gene's germline CDR1 is DFQATT and CDR2 SNEGSKA (reference sequence). Trimming took 6 bases from V and 2 from J, leaving 19 bases between them. The length of the CDR3 is 15 residues. The CDR3 sequence: CSATTTAGSQETQYF. In DNA, the CDR3 is TGCAGTGCCACCACGACTGCAGGTTCTCAAGAGACCCAGTACTTC.

This clonotype was seen many times. The chain combines TRBV2 with TRBJ2-2; 12 positions match TRBD2. Germline trimming cut 6 bases from V and 6 bases from J; bases unmatched to any gene: 5. This CDR3 has 15 amino acids. CDR1 and CDR2 (germline): SNHLY, FYNNEI. CDR3 DNA sequence: TGTGCCAGCAGCCCTAGCGGGAGGGCCGCCGGGGAGCTGTTTTTT. Amino acid sequence: CASSPSGRAAGELFF.

This clonotype was seen a handful of times. The chain has TRBV29-1 and TRBJ1-1; TRBD1 agrees at 7 bases. V shed 3 bases and J 5 bases; nucleotides not matched to a gene: 6. Germline V gene lookup returns CDR1 SQVTM and CDR2 ANQGSEA. This CDR3 comprises 13 residues. CDR3 residues: CSVDPRGITEAFF. CDR3 bases: TGCAGCGTTGACCCCAGGGGGATTACTGAAGCTTTCTTT.

This clonotype was counted a few times. V and J are TRBV13 and TRBJ2-6, with D perhaps TRBD2 (6 bases). The CDR3 loop spans 16 amino acids. The V gene's germline CDR1 is PRHDT and CDR2 FYEKMQ (reference sequence). The germline V and J ends were trimmed by 0 bases and 4 bases, with 10 bases remaining between them. This chain's CDR3 is CASSLGPAGGANVLTF. The CDR3 region has the DNA TGTGCCAGCAGCTTAGGCCCCGCGGGGGGGGCCAACGTCCTGACTTTC.

This clonotype was detected many times. The chain employs TRBV2 and TRBJ2-7; D remains ambiguous. Germline CDR1 reads SNHLY; CDR2 reads FYNNEI. The length of the CDR3 is 12 residues. Deletions cut 7 bases from V and 5 bases from J, with 12 bases between. CDR3 DNA sequence: TGTGCCAGCATGGGGTCCCCTGACGAGCAGTACTTC. It codes for CASMGSPDEQYF.

This clonotype was recorded many times. This rearrangement joins TRBV6-5 to TRBJ1-2; maybe TRBD1 (6 bases). The germline V gene encodes CDR1 MNHEY and CDR2 SVGAGI. Trimming pared 0 bases from V and 6 bases from J, leaving 14 bases between. This CDR3 has 15 residues. CDR3 sequence (DNA): TGTGCCAGCAGTTACTCGAACAGGGATTATGATGGCTACACCTTC. It is translated as CASSYSNRDYDGYTF.

This clonotype has a count of ten or more. The gene calls are TRBV6-1 and TRBJ1-5, with unresolved D. Trimming took 2 bases from V and 6 from J, leaving 20 bases between them. Germline CDR1 is MNHNS and CDR2 is SASEGT. This CDR3 has 17 residues. CDR3 bases: TGTGCCAGCAGTGAATGGTTGCGAGGGCTTGAGGGTCAGCCCCAGCATTTT. Protein sequence: CASSEWLRGLEGQPQHF.

In its sample, this clonotype was seen many times. The chain carries TRBV20-1 and TRBJ1-2, with 8 bases identical to TRBD1. V lost 5 bases and J lost 6; bases outside the gene matches: 2. The CDR3 has 11 residues. Germline CDR1 is DFQATT and CDR2 is SNEGSKA (reference sequence). The DNA for the CDR3 is TGCAGTGCTGGACAGGGTGATGGCTACACCTTC. Its translation: CSAGQGDGYTF.

The chain links TRBV18 to TRBJ2-1, with TRBD2 as a possible D gene (5 bases). Germline V gene data show CDR1 as KGHSH and CDR2 as LQKENI. There are 16 residues in the CDR3. Trimming removed 0 bases from V and 3 bases from J, with 12 bases in between. The CDR3 DNA sequence: TGTGCCAGCTCACCACCGCAGCGGCTGGTCTACAATGAGCAGTTCTTC. Amino acid sequence: CASSPPQRLVYNEQFF.

This clonotype has only a few counts. The V call is TRBV7-9, the J call TRBJ2-5; D is perhaps TRBD2 (5 bases). The CDR3 is 14 residues long. Germline V CDR1 and CDR2: SEHNR, FQNEAQ (reference sequence). Trimming stripped 6 bases from V and 5 bases from J, with 16 bases between. CDR3 DNA: TGTGCCAGCAGAAAACTAGAGGGTCGGGAGACCCAGTACTTC. Its translation: CASRKLEGRETQYF.

This clonotype showed up just a few times. A much larger clone differs by one base, so this may be a read error. The chain combines TRBV27 with TRBJ1-1; 11 bases agree with TRBD1. This CDR3 region has 14 residues. Trimming cost V 6 bases and J 4 bases; bases outside gene matches: 4. Germline CDR1 and CDR2: MNHEY and SMNVEV (reference sequence). The CDR3 spells CASRWTGGITEAFF. CDR3 DNA sequence: TGTGCCAGCAGGTGGACAGGGGGCATCACTGAAGCTTTCTTT.

Concerning this clonotype itself: In this CDR3 the conserved last residue, phenylalanine or tryptophan, is missing, so a read error is likely. V usage is TRBV7-2 and J usage is TRBJ1-1, with D unresolved. V lost 1 base and J 1 base, leaving 10 bases between the germline ends. The CDR3 loop spans 15 amino acids. Germline loops: CDR1 SGHTA, CDR2 FQGNSA. The CDR3 spells CASSLVAGTNTEAFS. In nucleotides, the CDR3 is TGTGCCAGCAGCTTAGTGGCGGGAACGAACACTGAAGCTTTCTCT.

This clonotype was found once. Possible read error: a much larger clone is one base away. This chain uses TRBV7-2 with TRBJ2-7, with a possible D match to TRBD2 (6 bases). This CDR3 has 12 residues. From germline, CDR1 is SGHTA and CDR2 FQGNSA. CDR3 loop: CASSLASSEQCF. In DNA, the CDR3 is TGTGCCAGCAGCTTAGCCTCTAGCGAGCAGTGCTTC.

V and J are TRBV3-1 and TRBJ2-5; D could derive from TRBD1 or TRBD2 (6 bases each). V was clipped by 1 base and J by 5 bases, with 17 bases between them. CDR1 LGHDT and CDR2 YNNKEL come from the germline V gene (reference sequence). The CDR3 consists of 16 residues. CDR3 residues: CASSQGILGGLETQYF. In DNA form, the CDR3 reads TGTGCCAGCAGCCAAGGGATCCTCGGGGGCTTGGAGACCCAGTACTTC.

In its sample, this clonotype was seen a few times. The chain couples TRBV19 to TRBJ2-3, with 7 bases matching TRBD1. The CDR3 sequence is 15 residues long. V shed 6 bases, J shed 5 bases, and the junction held 11 bases outside the gene matches. Germline V gives CDR1 LNHDA, CDR2 SQIVND (reference sequence). The chain's CDR3 is CASRENRGREDTQYF. CDR3 DNA: TGTGCCAGTAGGGAAAACAGGGGACGTGAAGATACGCAGTATTTT.

The sample holds many counts of this clonotype. The V gene is TRBV20-1, the J gene TRBJ1-1; 7 positions match TRBD1. Germline CDR1 is DFQATT and CDR2 is SNEGSKA (reference sequence). The CDR3 extends over 10 amino acids. CDR3 residues: CRPGGTEAFF. CDR3 nucleotides: TGCAGACCAGGGGGCACTGAAGCTTTCTTT.